This TCR beta chain stems from a study of blood T cell repertoires in COVID-19. Participants' reported clinical history set cohort assignment. Under the authors' procedure: Researchers report that nucleated cell counts were estimated from reference gene primer amplification. Using immunoSEQ multiplex PCR, the repertoire was profiled, and TCRdb retains in-frame clones only, with some absent. The V and J calls and clone size are taken from that table; D and trimming were inferred from the DNA. Here the sample spans 200,000 to 250,000 clones, over 65% being singletons. With 4 bases clipped from V and 6 bases from J, the junction kept 5 bases outside the gene matches. CDR1 MNHEY and CDR2 SVGAGI come from the germline V gene. CDR3 length: 15 amino acids.

The sample consisted of PBMCs or T cells enriched from blood (not recorded which). This receptor was identified in a woman aged 60 to 75 who had recovered from COVID-19. The chain combines TRBV6-5 with TRBJ2-1; 11 nucleotides align to TRBD2. Here the CDR3 reads CASSSLSGRGNEQFF. The CDR3 DNA reads TGTGCCAGCAGTTCCCTTAGCGGGAGGGGCAATGAGCAGTTCTTC.